This T cell receptor (beta chain) was sequenced for a study of Graves' ophthalmopathy and Graves' hyperthyroidism (dated by TCRdb to between 2018 and 2020). Describing the broader study: Peripheral blood was collected at initial diagnosis, prior to any treatment. The study used TCR beta repertoire signatures to distinguish Graves' ophthalmopathy from Graves' hyperthyroidism and to predict progression to ophthalmopathy. In total, 135 blood samples were TCR-sequenced: 43 ophthalmopathy, around 75 hyperthyroidism and some 17 hyperthyroidism-to-ophthalmopathy patients. To explore V-J signatures distinguishing ophthalmopathy from hyperthyroidism, a discovery set of 100 patients (43 ophthalmopathy, roughly 60 stable hyperthyroidism) was enrolled. An independent validation cohort comprised some 19 hyperthyroidism patients and 15 to 17 patients who later progressed from hyperthyroidism to ophthalmopathy. In roughly 6 hyperthyroidism patients, the T-cell repertoires found in thyroid tissue were compared with those found in blood. Once sampling was done, hyperthyroidism patients were given methimazole at a starting dose of 30 mg daily, while ophthalmopathy patients were given high-dose intravenous methylprednisolone. Overall study results and their limits: In validation, the model predicted ophthalmopathy progression with 70.59% sensitivity and roughly 72% specificity; around twelve predicted patients were CT-confirmed with GO in a median of approximately 6.2 months. In cross-validation, the 13-signature model distinguished ophthalmopathy from stable hyperthyroidism with about 90% sensitivity and about 84% specificity, and in the test set the corresponding values were roughly 78% and 74%. Sample size was not statistically predetermined, and group allocation was not concealed from the investigators. Most expanded thyroid clonotypes with a frequency above 0.001 also appeared in blood, which suggests that blood repertoires may reflect the immune response in the thyroid.

Ophthalmopathy patients had moderately to severely active disease, Clinical Activity Score of at least 3, NOSPECS grade of at least 4, and disease duration under 3 months. Anyone with other autoimmune diseases, uncontrolled infections, pregnancy or lactation was excluded from the study. Clinical symptoms, serum thyroxine, TRAb, thyroid ultrasound and orbital computed tomography formed the basis of the diagnosis. Using Ficoll-Paque density gradient centrifugation, PBMCs were isolated from over 8.5 ml of fresh peripheral blood. Total RNA was extracted using Trizol reagent, and RNA quality was checked on an Agilent 2100 Bioanalyzer. The germline V gene (reference sequence) gives CDR1 as DFQATT and CDR2 as SNEGSKA. V and J lose 1 base and 6 bases, and a span of 12 bases separates them. Measured from the cysteine to the phenylalanine, the CDR3 is 13 residues long. The DNA shown is the 39-base CDR3, in frame from base 1.

For repertoire sequencing, TCR beta CDR3 regions were amplified from RNA transcripts. The first round was an RT-PCR using HTBI primers with the Qiagen OneStep RT-PCR kit, and this first round was followed by a second-round multiplex PCR, then size selection and purification. Libraries were sequenced paired-end with 100 bp reads on an Illumina HiSeq2000. Per the source publication's procedure: Reads were processed with SOAPnuke, discarding reads with adapters, uncalled bases, mean Phred below 15, or no exact constant-primer or identifier match. COPE v1.2.5 was used to merge the high-quality paired reads. Each unique nucleotide sequence was treated as a clonotype, and MiTCR v1.1 was used to align the clonotypes to the IMGT TRB V, D and J references. Only V-J combinations with frequency above 0.0001 were analysed, covering more than 99% of repertoires. For each V-J combination, a TCR clonal expansion and chaos score was defined as the ratio of F50 clonal expansion to chaos observed in the TCRdist matrix. Welch's t-statistics and random forest were used to narrow the features down to roughly twelve V-J combinations, which were then fed into a naive Bayes classifier. Thyroid-blood repertoire similarity was quantified with the Morisita-Horn index. TCRdb trimmed public reads at Q25 via fastp, called clones via MiXCR and kept in-frame beta chains. A single entry per CDR3 protein holds the most common genes and DNA from its merged rows. The V and J calls were not made by the authors but by TCRdb's processing. For this sample the table gives 650,000 to 900,000 distinct CDR3 sequences, of which roughly 41% were detected only once. The ten biggest clones cover 44% of the sample.

This clonotype was counted ten times or more. The target of this receptor is not known. No much larger clone is present one base from it, and per-base qualities are unavailable. This chain joins TRBV20-1 to TRBJ1-2; possibly the D gene is TRBD1, per 6 matching bases. The clonotype originates from an adult man with Graves' ophthalmopathy. The sequenced sample was peripheral blood. Here is the DNA: TGCAGTGCTAGAGGTTGGGGGGGCGATGGCTACACCTTC. Its translation reads: CSARGWGGDGYTF.